Sequencing of this TCR beta chain was carried out in a study of shared clonotypes between healthy human individuals. The CDR3 length is 14 residues. The germline gives CDR1 SGDLS, CDR2 YYNGEE. V gave up 3 bases and J gave up 10 bases, with 19 bases separating them. Replicate sorted-subset PCRs were loaded with about 0.2 ug DNA, about 30,000 T cell genomes. Sequencing used immunoSEQ multiplex PCR; TCRdb keeps in-frame clones, though not all of them. The data contain about 2.4 million clones, 80% to 95% of them singletons. All donors were Caucasian adults living in Nashville, Tennessee. Concerning this clone: What it binds is unknown.

Findings and caveats of the study: Generally, naive subsets (rather than memory subsets) showed larger estimated richness. Sampling covered blood only; tissue repertoires likely differ.

Sequenced input: naive CD4+ T cells from PBMCs. Subset described: CD45RA+ positively selected. The gene calls are TRBV9 and TRBJ1-1; D unresolved. This receptor was obtained from a man younger than 35 in good health. Some clones in this sample may be carry-over from other donors' samples. Here the CDR3 DNA reads TGTGCCAGCAGCGCCGCCGGCGTATCGTCGACAGCTTTCTTT. Translated: CASSAAGVSSTAFF.